This TCR beta chain was documented in a study of cytomegalovirus exposure and HLA in healthy donors. In germline, CDR1 is SGHAT, CDR2 FQNNGV. V lost 0 bases and J lost 2; bases outside the gene matches: 9. This CDR3 comprises 18 residues. It was with 60 Vbeta and 13 Jbeta primers that the PCR ran. Data came from immunoSEQ multiplex PCR; TCRdb stores just in-frame clones and leaves some out. The repertoire has more than 20,000 clones, 75% to 80% of them found once; the top ten carry 4% to 5.5%. The genes are TRBV11-2 and TRBJ1-2; 10 bases agree with TRBD1. The material sequenced was PBMCs. This TCR was recovered from a male donor in good health and CMV-seronegative. The CDR3 here is CASSLDGGQGLLNYGYTF. The CDR3 coding sequence is TGTGCCAGCAGCTTAGATGGGGGACAGGGGCTTCTCAACTATGGCTACACCTTC.